These 5 T cell receptor beta chains originate from one sample sequenced in a study of shared clonotypes between healthy human individuals (dated by TCRdb to the early 2020s). Receptor amplification or capture employed the immunoSEQ multiplex PCR assay. TCRdb obtained this table from immuneACCESS and retained in-frame rearrangements with V and J assigned. These tables miss some clones; where compared with another copy, unresolved V genes account for less than half of the shortfall, and the remainder is unexplained. The sample table records 2 million to 2.5 million clones; about 90% of these occur just once. Together, the top ten hold around 0.35% of the sample. The sample comprised naive CD4+ T cells from PBMCs. Explained via the paper, the cell subset or site label denotes: CD45RA+ positively selected. These receptors were taken from a man aged 18 to 30 in good health. Some clones in this sample may be carry-over from other donors' samples.

The chain recombines TRBV5-4 with TRBJ2-3; 9 nucleotides line up with TRBD2. The CDR3 has 16 residues. Germline V gives CDR1 SGHNT, CDR2 YYREEE (reference sequence). J was trimmed by 0 bases and V by 3 bases; bases with no gene match: 5. DNA for the CDR3: TGTGCCAGCAGCTACAGACTAGCGGAGAGCACAGATACGCAGTATTTT. Protein sequence: CASSYRLAESTDTQYF.

The chain employs TRBV6-6 and TRBJ2-5, with 10 bases aligning to TRBD2. J lost 4 bases, V lost 3 bases, and 2 bases had no gene match. CDR3 length: 14 residues. Germline CDR1 MNHNY, CDR2 SVGAGI (reference sequence). The chain's CDR3 is CASSYRTSGETQYF. DNA of the CDR3: TGTGCCAGCAGTTATCGGACTAGCGGAGAGACCCAGTACTTC.

This rearrangement joins TRBV7-3 to TRBJ1-2; 7 bases match TRBD1. CDR1 and CDR2 from the germline V gene are SGHTA and FQGTGA. V gave up 5 bases and J gave up 6 bases; unmatched junction bases: 3. The CDR3 sequence is 12 residues long. CDR3 nucleotide sequence: TGTGCCAGCAGCAAACAGGGGAATGGCTACACCTTC. This sequence encodes CASSKQGNGYTF.

This clone has just a few counts. The V call is TRBV2, the J call TRBJ1-2; tentative D call: TRBD1 (5 bases). V lost 7 bases to trimming and J lost 7 bases, with 16 bases between them. The CDR3 sequence is 13 residues long. CDR1 SNHLY and CDR2 FYNNEI come from the germline V gene. The CDR3 nucleotides read TGTGCCAGCAATTCCAGGGAGCTGGTTGGCTACACCTTC. Protein product: CASNSRELVGYTF.

This clone has a single count. The rearrangement links TRBV28 to TRBJ2-2, with D perhaps TRBD2 (5 bases). V was pared by 4 bases and J by 6 bases, with 15 bases between. CDR1 and CDR2 (germline): MDHEN, SYDVKM. There are 15 residues in the CDR3. This CDR3 reads CASSSGYLQAGELFF. CDR3 DNA sequence: TGTGCCAGCAGTTCGGGATATCTTCAGGCCGGGGAGCTGTTTTTT. Full variable domain (missing parts from reference TRBV28 and TRBJ2-2): DVKVTQSSRYLVKRTGEKVFLECVQDMDHENMFWYRQDPGLGLRLIYFSYDVKMKEKGDIPEGYSVSREKKERFSLILESASTNQTSMYLCASSSGYLQAGELFFGEGSRLTVL.